A single TCR beta chain is shown here with its context. As yet, its antigen is unknown. This sample stems from a study of T cells expressing NK-cell markers. On the study more broadly: Seven of the eight sequenced donors were HCMV-seropositive; one was seronegative.

From the 5' RACE reads, TCRdb lists one entry per CDR3 protein and no DNA. The data include 550,000 to 600,000 distinct CDR3 sequences; the top ten clones carry roughly 3.6%. Study outcomes and limitations: Dominant NKG2C+ clonotypes accounted for roughly 1.0-7.0% of CD8+ T cells in roughly 6 donors.

Per germline, CDR1 DFQATT and CDR2 SNEGSKA (reference sequence). The CDR3 has 16 residues. The source is a man younger than 30 in good health. The sample taken for sequencing was blood T cells: a sorted CD56 or NKG2C T cell subset, CD4+ or CD8+ T cells, or bulk PBMC T cells (not recorded which). The rearrangement uses TRBV20-1 and TRBJ2-1; the TCRdb D gene call, TRBD2, has no DNA to confirm it. CDR3 residues: CSAPHPAGGSYNEQFF.